These T cell receptor beta chains were read from a single sample in a study of cytomegalovirus exposure and HLA in healthy donors. This table comes from immunoSEQ multiplex PCR, and its TCRdb copy is limited to in-frame clones, with some not included. Among 190,000 or so clones listed, around 83% were seen once. Sequencing input: PBMCs. The receptors stem from a woman in her fifties or sixties in good health and CMV-seropositive. The CDR3 runs from the conserved cysteine through the conserved F or W. Each record gives: J gene, D gene, clone size, V gene, CDR3 protein. A D gene is named only where the DNA matches it firmly. The size of a clone is reported for some rows only, either as once, few or many, or as a class for expanded clones.

J gene: TRBJ1-5; D gene: -; clone size: -; V gene: TRBV15; CDR3 protein: CATSRDGRNQPQHF
J gene: TRBJ1-3; D gene: -; clone size: -; V gene: TRBV2; CDR3 protein: CASSAGVGGNTIYF
J gene: TRBJ2-1; D gene: TRBD2; clone size: -; V gene: TRBV5-4; CDR3 protein: CASSLGSGGGHYNEQFF
J gene: TRBJ2-5; D gene: -; clone size: -; V gene: TRBV7-3; CDR3 protein: CASSPLSGETQYF
J gene: TRBJ1-1; D gene: -; clone size: -; V gene: TRBV4-2; CDR3 protein: CASSQDSTGQRGTEAFF
J gene: TRBJ2-7; D gene: TRBD1; clone size: -; V gene: TRBV4-1; CDR3 protein: CASSQEVTGTYEQYF
J gene: TRBJ2-5; D gene: -; clone size: -; V gene: TRBV7-9; CDR3 protein: CSSILTSAPRAQYQETQYF
J gene: TRBJ1-2; D gene: TRBD1; clone size: -; V gene: TRBV28; CDR3 protein: CASTPDRDGYTF
J gene: TRBJ1-1; D gene: -; clone size: few; V gene: TRBV11-2; CDR3 protein: CASSPLGGMNTEAFF
J gene: TRBJ2-3; D gene: TRBD1; clone size: -; V gene: TRBV7-9; CDR3 protein: CASSPTGRGDTQYF
J gene: TRBJ1-1; D gene: TRBD1; clone size: -; V gene: TRBV9; CDR3 protein: CASSPTGSGTEAFF
J gene: TRBJ2-1; D gene: -; clone size: once; V gene: TRBV29-1; CDR3 protein: CSVGRVVESNEQFF
J gene: TRBJ2-5; D gene: TRBD1; clone size: -; V gene: TRBV11-3; CDR3 protein: CASSLDSGTEEMQYF
J gene: TRBJ2-6; D gene: -; clone size: -; V gene: TRBV23-1; CDR3 protein: CASSRFPGHPSSGANVLTF